This entry lists 21 T cell receptor beta chains sequenced from one sample in a study of T cell responses to AZD1222 COVID-19 vaccine. The data were produced by immunoSEQ multiplex PCR, yet TCRdb's version contains in-frame clones alone and is incomplete. This sample has about 170,000 clones, with roughly nine tenths found just once. The specimen was peripheral blood, collected on day 0 of AZD1222 vaccination. These receptors came from an adult in good health.

This clone was counted a single time. J is TRBJ2-2 and V is TRBV19; 9 bases match TRBD1. CDR3 length equals 16 residues. Losses at the gene ends were 2 bases for V and 2 bases for J; bases not matched to a gene: 3. Germline V gene sequence: CDR1 LNHDA, CDR2 SQIVND (reference sequence). DNA for the CDR3: TGTGCCAGTAGTATATTGGGACAGGGAAACACCGGGGAGCTGTTTTTT. It yields the protein CASSILGQGNTGELFF. Full variable domain (remainder filled in from reference TRBV19 and TRBJ2-2): DGGITQSPKYLFRKEGQNVTLSCEQNLNHDAMYWYRQDPGQGLRLIYYSQIVNDFQKGDIAEGYSVSREKKESFPLTVTSAQKNPTAFYLCASSILGQGNTGELFFGEGSRLTVL.

The chain is built from TRBV2 and TRBJ2-7; no clear D. The V gene lost 0 bases and the J gene lost 1 base, with 7 bases spanning the gap. From germline, CDR1 is SNHLY and CDR2 FYNNEI. This CDR3 has 14 amino acids. CDR3 DNA: TGTGCCAGCAGTGAAGCGGGCCAGTCCTACGAGCAGTACTTC. It yields the protein CASSEAGQSYEQYF.

This chain links TRBV6-1 with TRBJ1-1; D is unclear. The ends were cut back, 11 bases at V and 1 base at J, with 8 bases in the middle. CDR3 length equals 11 residues. Germline V gene sequence: CDR1 MNHNS, CDR2 SASEGT. CDR3 DNA: TGTGCCTCTCTACAGAACACTGAAGCTTTCTTT. Amino acids: CASLQNTEAFF.

This chain connects TRBV19 to TRBJ2-6; D call uncertain. The CDR3 covers 17 residues. The V and J ends lost 3 bases and 0 bases respectively, with 12 bases between them. CDR1 and CDR2 from the germline V gene are LNHDA and SQIVND (reference sequence). CDR3: CASSIHTQSSGANVLTF. CDR3 in DNA: TGTGCCAGTAGTATTCATACACAGAGCTCTGGGGCCAACGTCCTGACTTTC.

This chain links TRBV6-2 or TRBV6-3 with TRBJ1-3; tentatively, D is TRBD1 (5 bases). The germline gives CDR1 MNHEY, CDR2 SVGEGT. There are 16 residues in the CDR3. Trimming pared 4 bases from V and 0 bases from J, leaving 13 bases between. The chain's CDR3 is CASSFPTAYSGNTIYF. The CDR3 DNA reads as TGTGCCAGCAGTTTTCCGACAGCCTACTCTGGAAACACCATATATTTT.

The rearrangement links TRBV10-3 to TRBJ1-1; D gene uncertain. The CDR3 contains 11 residues. CDR1 and CDR2 (germline): ENHRY, SYGVKD. The V end lost 2 bases, the J end lost 11 bases, and 9 bases lay between the germline ends. The CDR3 here is CAISEAFAAFF. As DNA, the CDR3 is TGTGCCATCAGTGAGGCCTTCGCGGCTTTCTTT.

The V and J genes are TRBV5-1 and TRBJ1-2, with D hard to call. The CDR3 runs 15 residues. Trimming took off 2 bases at V and 0 bases at J, with 11 bases between the two ends. Germline V lookup: CDR1 SGHRS, CDR2 YFSETQ. CDR3 DNA sequence: TGCGCCAGCAGCTTCCGGGATGCACCTAACTATGGCTACACCTTC. Protein: CASSFRDAPNYGYTF.

The chain links TRBV10-3 to TRBJ2-1, with no clear D. V dropped 0 bases and J dropped 10 bases, with 4 bases sitting between them. The CDR3 is made up of 11 amino acids. CDR1 is ENHRY and CDR2 is SYGVKD in the germline V gene. The CDR3 region has the DNA TGTGCCATCAGTGAGTCATGGGAGCAGTTCTTC. Translated: CAISESWEQFF.

V and J are TRBV9 and TRBJ1-1; D remains unclear. V gave up 2 bases and J gave up 1 base, with 6 bases separating them. This CDR3 has 13 residues. The germline V gene has CDR1 SGDLS and CDR2 YYNGEE. CDR3 in DNA: TGTGCCAGCAGCGTGTCGGGGAACACTGAAGCTTTCTTT. Its protein is CASSVSGNTEAFF.

The chain links TRBV9 to TRBJ2-7; D unresolved. The V gene's germline CDR1 is SGDLS and CDR2 YYNGEE. This CDR3 contains 15 residues. Trimming cost V 4 bases and J 1 base, with 15 bases left between them. The CDR3 loop reads CASSPPDPRSYEQYF. For the CDR3, the DNA is TGTGCCAGCAGCCCCCCCGACCCGCGGTCCTACGAGCAGTACTTC.

This rearrangement joins TRBV28 to TRBJ2-5; 10 bases align to TRBD1. CDR1 and CDR2 from the germline V gene are MDHEN and SYDVKM. This CDR3 comprises 16 residues. V was clipped by 7 bases and J by 4 bases; unmatched bases: 12. This CDR3 is CASISMGTGERETQYF. The CDR3 DNA sequence: TGTGCCAGCATTTCAATGGGGACAGGGGAGCGAGAGACCCAGTACTTC.

The chain recombines TRBV5-6 with TRBJ1-2, with a tentative D call TRBD1 (5 bases). CDR1 is SGHDT and CDR2 is YYEEEE in the germline V gene. V was trimmed by 4 bases and J by 8 bases, leaving 15 bases between them. There are 13 residues in the CDR3. The CDR3 sequence: CASSPGGTWGYTF. CDR3 DNA: TGTGCCAGCAGCCCCGGGGGAACCTGGGGCTACACCTTC.

V usage is TRBV5-5 and J usage is TRBJ1-6; D unresolved. The CDR3 is 13 residues long. The ends were cut back, 1 base at V and 6 bases at J, with 5 bases in the middle. CDR1 is SGHKS and CDR2 is YYEKEE in the germline V gene (reference sequence). This CDR3 reads CASSLLGNSPLHF. The CDR3 DNA reads as TGTGCCAGCAGCTTGCTAGGTAATTCACCCCTCCACTTT.

This clone was counted only a few times. The rearrangement uses TRBV2 and TRBJ2-2; D is tentatively TRBD1 or TRBD2 (5 bases each). CDR1 SNHLY and CDR2 FYNNEI come from the germline V gene. There are 13 residues in the CDR3. V lost 8 bases, J lost 6 bases, and 13 bases lay in between. The CDR3 loop is CASSGQGAGELFF. The DNA of the CDR3 is TGTGCCAGCTCGGGCCAGGGAGCCGGGGAGCTGTTTTTT.

The chain uses TRBV25-1 and TRBJ2-5; weak D call: TRBD1 (5 bases). This CDR3 region has 14 residues. From germline, CDR1 is MGHDK and CDR2 SYGVNS. Between the trimmed V and J ends, which lost 1 base and 5 bases, there was a span of 11 bases. CDR3 loop: CASSEFRQPETQYF. CDR3 DNA: TGTGCCAGCAGTGAATTCCGACAGCCGGAGACCCAGTACTTC.

This chain links TRBV19 with TRBJ1-2, with TRBD1 matching 8 bases. Germline trimming cut 5 bases from V and 8 bases from J; bases unmatched to any gene: 7. From germline, CDR1 is LNHDA and CDR2 SQIVND (reference sequence). The CDR3 contains 13 residues. CDR3 amino acids: CASSPETGDGYTF. The CDR3, as DNA: TGTGCCAGTAGTCCTGAGACAGGGGACGGCTACACCTTC.

The V gene is TRBV6-5, the J gene TRBJ1-2, with D uncertain. CDR3 length equals 14 residues. V shed 6 bases and J shed 7 bases, with 18 bases lying between them. Germline V gene sequence: CDR1 MNHEY, CDR2 SVGAGI. The CDR3 nucleotides are TGTGCCAGCAGGGAGCCCGCCGGTAACGCTGGCTACACCTTC. As protein: CASREPAGNAGYTF.

In its sample, this clone was seen a few times. V usage is TRBV2 and J usage is TRBJ2-2, with D possibly being TRBD2 (5 bases). Germline CDR1 reads SNHLY; CDR2 reads FYNNEI. The CDR3 sequence is 12 residues long. Trimming stripped 8 bases from V and 4 bases from J, with 8 bases between. CDR3 nucleotides: TGTGCCAGCGGAGGAGGCACCGGGGAGCTGTTTTTT. Translated, it gives CASGGGTGELFF.

CDR3 sequence (DNA): TGTGCCAGCAGTCCTGGGACACCTCAGACCCACGAGCAGTACTTC. It yields the protein CASSPGTPQTHEQYF. The chain is built from TRBV6-5 and TRBJ2-7; a weak D match, TRBD1 (6 bases). CDR1 MNHEY and CDR2 SVGAGI come from the germline V gene. Trimming removed 5 bases at V and 5 bases at J, with 19 bases between. This CDR3 spans 15 amino acids.

The rearrangement joins TRBV30 to TRBJ2-3; 9 bases fit TRBD1. The CDR3 consists of 15 residues. Germline loops: CDR1 GTSNPN, CDR2 SVGIG (reference sequence). J lost 1 base, V lost 2 bases, and 4 bases had no gene match. This chain's CDR3 is CAWSRGQGRTDTQYF. CDR3 bases: TGTGCCTGGAGTCGCGGACAGGGGCGCACAGATACGCAGTATTTT.

The gene calls are TRBV19 and TRBJ1-5; 7 bases are shared with TRBD1. Germline CDR1 is LNHDA and CDR2 is SQIVND (reference sequence). The CDR3 consists of 17 residues. The J segment lost 1 base and the V segment lost 1 base, leaving 7 bases of the junction unmatched. CDR3 loop: CASSIVRGGKSNQPQHF. The CDR3 nucleotides are TGTGCCAGTAGTATAGTACGAGGGGGCAAGAGCAATCAGCCCCAGCATTTT.